The source of this T cell receptor (beta chain) is a study of neoadjuvant anti-PD-1 for oral cavity cancer. In its sample, this clone was seen a few times. Here immunoSEQ multiplex PCR was the method, and the copy in TCRdb shows in-frame clones only, minus some. Counted here are roughly 13,000 clones, around 74% occurring once; the ten biggest clones make up less than 3.5%. Regarding time point: after neoadjuvant nivolumab, at surgical resection. This clonotype originated in a person aged 35-79 years with oral cavity squamous cell carcinoma. The source material was PBMCs, sampled after nivolumab (anti-PD-1) treatment.

The CDR3 bases are TGCAGCGTTGAAGATGTATACGAGCAGTACTTC. This encodes CSVEDVYEQYF. V gene TRBV29-1 combines with J gene TRBJ2-7; no firm D call. The CDR3 has 11 amino acids. Germline CDR1 is SQVTM and CDR2 is ANQGSEA. Trimming left V 0 bases short and J 4 bases short, with 4 bases between.